These T cell receptor beta chains were read from a single sample in a study of blood T cell repertoires in COVID-19. Assay: immunoSEQ multiplex PCR; the TCRdb copy retains only in-frame clones and omits some. Here the sample spans over 100,000 clones, about 70% being singletons. The sample comprised peripheral blood. The source of these receptors is a woman between 65 and 79 years old with acute or convalescent COVID-19. Each CDR3 is given with its conserved first and last residue. A D gene is named only where the DNA matches it firmly. Clone size appears in some rows only: once, few, many, or a class for an expanded clone.

D	size	J	length	V	CDR3	DNA
.	few	TRBJ2-5	15	TRBV9	CASSVATRIGETQYF	TGTGCCAGCAGCGTAGCGACTAGGATAGGGGAGACCCAGTACTTC
TRBD2	once	TRBJ2-3	18	TRBV14	CASSQDWASGGKTDTQYF	TGTGCCAGCAGCCAAGATTGGGCTAGCGGGGGAAAAACAGATACGCAGTATTTT
.	many	TRBJ2-7	13	TRBV7-9	CASSSTGYYEQYF	TGTGCCAGCAGCTCAACAGGGTACTACGAGCAGTACTTC
.	.	TRBJ1-2	14	TRBV5-1	CASSLDRGMDGYTF	TGCGCCAGCAGCTTGGACCGAGGAATGGATGGCTACACCTTC
.	.	TRBJ1-4	15	TRBV11-2	CASSSAGSGREKLFF	TGTGCCAGCAGTTCTGCCGGGTCGGGGAGAGAAAAACTGTTTTTT
.	few	TRBJ2-1	16	TRBV5-1	CASSRQILSGYNEQFF	TGCGCCAGCAGCCGGCAGATACTCTCGGGTTACAATGAGCAGTTCTTC
.	.	TRBJ1-2	13	TRBV3-1/TRBV3-2	CASSQAQVYGYTF	TGTGCCAGCAGCCAAGCGCAGGTCTATGGCTACACCTTC
TRBD1	.	TRBJ2-1	16	TRBV14	CASSQDAWTGIGEQFF	TGTGCCAGCAGCCAAGATGCGTGGACAGGGATAGGGGAGCAGTTCTTC
TRBD2	.	TRBJ2-2	15	TRBV6-1	CASLGTSGSGGELFF	TGTGCCAGCCTCGGCACTAGCGGGAGTGGCGGGGAGCTGTTTTTT
.	.	TRBJ1-6	16	TRBV15	CATSRDFTGVGSPLHF	TGTGCCACCAGCAGAGATTTTACGGGAGTAGGCTCACCCCTCCACTTT
.	.	TRBJ1-2	15	TRBV5-6	CASSFLQGGNYGYTF	TGTGCCAGCAGCTTCCTCCAGGGAGGAAACTATGGCTACACCTTC
TRBD2	.	TRBJ2-3	15	TRBV9	CASSVRAGREDTQYF	TGTGCCAGCAGCGTACGAGCGGGGCGGGAGGATACGCAGTATTTT
.	.	TRBJ2-3	15	TRBV14	CASSLLGPPKDTQYF	TGTGCCAGCAGCCTCCTGGGGCCCCCCAAAGATACGCAGTATTTT
.	.	TRBJ1-2	11	TRBV28	CASSFRSGYTF	TGTGCCAGCAGTTTTCGAAGCGGCTACACCTTC
.	few	TRBJ2-3	12	TRBV12-3/TRBV12-4	CASTPFTDTQYF	TGTGCCAGCACCCCCTTTACAGATACGCAGTATTTT
TRBD1	.	TRBJ2-7	15	TRBV6-5	CASSYSNRGRGEQYF	TGTGCCAGCAGTTACTCGAACAGGGGGCGAGGCGAGCAGTACTTC
TRBD2	.	TRBJ2-1	15	TRBV18	CASSYLSGRYNEQFF	TGTGCCAGCTCTTACCTTAGCGGGAGATACAATGAGCAGTTCTTC
TRBD1	.	TRBJ2-1	15	TRBV7-9	CASSPPGQGVNEQFF	TGTGCCAGCAGCCCTCCGGGACAGGGGGTAAATGAGCAGTTCTTC
.	.	TRBJ2-3	14	TRBV7-3	CASSFRDFRDTQYF	TGTGCCAGCAGCTTCAGGGACTTTCGAGATACGCAGTATTTT
TRBD2	.	TRBJ2-1	15	TRBV2	CASRASGRGWNEQFF	TGTGCCAGCAGGGCTAGCGGGAGGGGCTGGAATGAGCAGTTCTTC
.	.	TRBJ2-5	10	TRBV28	CASSRETQYF	TGTGCCAGCAGCAGGGAGACCCAGTACTTC
TRBD2	.	TRBJ2-5	18	TRBV3-1/TRBV3-2	CASSQVLAGGPHQETQYF	TGTGCCAGCAGCCAAGTGTTAGCGGGAGGGCCGCATCAAGAGACCCAGTACTTC
TRBD1	.	TRBJ1-6	15	TRBV7-2	CASSWGQLYNSPLHF	TGTGCCAGCAGCTGGGGACAGCTCTATAATTCACCCCTCCACTTT
TRBD1	.	TRBJ1-2	13	TRBV6-6	CASSETGTYGYTF	TGTGCCAGCAGCGAGACAGGGACCTATGGCTACACCTTC
TRBD1	.	TRBJ2-2	13	TRBV9	CASSRQGAWELFF	TGTGCCAGCAGCAGACAGGGGGCCTGGGAGCTGTTTTTT
TRBD1	few	TRBJ2-7	14	TRBV24-1	CATSERDRAHEQYF	TGTGCCACCAGTGAACGTGACAGGGCTCACGAGCAGTACTTC
.	once	TRBJ2-2	15	TRBV11-2	CASSLESRNTGELFF	TGTGCCAGCAGCTTAGAAAGCCGGAACACCGGGGAGCTGTTTTTT
.	.	TRBJ2-5	15	TRBV4-1	CASSQELGQQETQYF	TGCGCCAGCAGCCAAGAGCTTGGACAGCAAGAGACCCAGTACTTC
.	.	TRBJ1-2	15	TRBV5-1	CASSLEAGGLRGYTF	TGCGCCAGCAGCTTGGAGGCAGGCGGGTTGCGAGGCTACACCTTC
.	.	TRBJ2-1	14	TRBV28	CASSGRDIDNEQFF	TGTGCCAGCAGCGGCCGGGACATCGACAATGAGCAGTTCTTC
.	.	TRBJ2-1	16	TRBV27	CASSFTGQFSYNEQFF	TGTGCCAGCAGTTTCACAGGACAGTTCTCCTACAATGAGCAGTTCTTC
.	.	TRBJ2-2	14	TRBV10-1	CASSGSGANGELFF	TGCGCCAGCAGTGGGTCGGGGGCGAACGGGGAGCTGTTTTTT
TRBD2	.	TRBJ2-1	23	TRBV18	CASSPTKRPSGRFGRGAYNEQFF	TGTGCCAGCTCACCGACTAAGCGACCTAGCGGGAGATTCGGGCGCGGGGCCTACAATGAGCAGTTCTTC
.	few	TRBJ1-1	14	TRBV18	CASSPFSGVTEAFF	TGTGCCAGCTCACCTTTTTCAGGGGTGACTGAAGCTTTCTTT
.	.	TRBJ2-7	13	TRBV19	CASSGPPSREQYF	TGTGCCAGTAGTGGCCCCCCTAGTCGAGAGCAGTACTTC
.	once	TRBJ2-1	14	TRBV7-8	CASSPIRGPSEQFF	TGTGCCAGCAGCCCAATTAGAGGGCCGAGTGAGCAGTTCTTC
.	.	TRBJ1-5	15	TRBV11-2	CASSLNSHSNQPQHF	TGTGCCAGCAGCTTAAACAGCCATAGCAATCAGCCCCAGCATTTT
TRBD2	.	TRBJ2-4	15	TRBV6-5	CASSYSTSGINIQYF	TGTGCCAGCAGTTACTCGACTAGCGGGATAAACATTCAGTACTTC
.	few	TRBJ1-1	15	TRBV2	CASSPRWEGGTEAFF	TGTGCCAGCAGTCCCCGCTGGGAGGGGGGGACTGAAGCTTTCTTT
.	many	TRBJ1-6	14	TRBV4-1	CASSYRQANSPLHF	TGCGCCAGCAGCTATCGACAGGCAAATTCACCCCTCCACTTT
.	.	TRBJ1-5	15	TRBV7-2	CASSSGLGSNQPQHF	TGTGCCAGCAGCTCAGGGCTTGGTAGCAATCAGCCCCAGCATTTT
TRBD1	.	TRBJ1-2	16	TRBV30	CAWSGGGSGSNYGYTF	TGTGCCTGGTCAGGGGGCGGATCAGGCTCTAACTATGGCTACACCTTC
TRBD1	few	TRBJ1-1	14	TRBV2	CASSVRTGTDEAFF	TGTGCCAGCAGTGTCCGGACAGGGACCGATGAAGCTTTCTTT
.	.	TRBJ2-7	11	TRBV14	CASSHSERQYF	TGTGCCAGCAGCCACTCCGAGCGGCAGTACTTC
.	.	TRBJ2-3	16	TRBV5-4	CASSLGAGATTDTQYF	TGTGCCAGCAGCTTGGGAGCAGGGGCAACCACAGATACGCAGTATTTT
TRBD1	.	TRBJ2-2	14	TRBV4-3	CASSGDRGLGELFF	TGCGCCAGCAGCGGGGACAGGGGGCTCGGGGAGCTGTTTTTT
TRBD2	.	TRBJ2-7	16	TRBV27	CASSHRAGVPTYEQYF	TGTGCCAGCAGTCATCGGGCGGGGGTTCCCACCTACGAGCAGTACTTC
TRBD1	.	TRBJ1-2	14	TRBV5-4	CASSFKGQGHGYTF	TGTGCCAGCAGCTTTAAAGGACAGGGCCATGGCTACACCTTC
.	many	TRBJ1-3	15	TRBV7-8	CASSLGSYSGNTIYF	TGTGCCAGCAGCTTAGGTAGCTACTCTGGAAACACCATATATTTT
.	.	TRBJ1-3	16	TRBV6-6	CASSYSALSSGNTIYF	TGTGCCAGCAGTTACAGCGCACTGAGCTCTGGAAACACCATATATTTT
TRBD1	.	TRBJ1-2	12	TRBV2	CASRGTGNGYTF	TGTGCCAGCAGGGGGACAGGGAACGGCTACACCTTC
.	.	TRBJ1-3	13	TRBV2	CASYEAGANTIYF	TGTGCCAGCTATGAGGCGGGGGCGAACACCATATATTTT
TRBD2	.	TRBJ2-1	15	TRBV7-2	CASSLQKRGADEQFF	TGTGCCAGCAGCCTCCAGAAGCGGGGGGCGGATGAGCAGTTCTTC